The count of the clone carrying this T cell receptor beta chain is one. The data stem from a study of blood T cell repertoires in COVID-19. Study details: Sources were T cells, B-cell-depleted T cells, or PBMCs; the material itself was cDNA or gDNA.

This CDR3 comprises 14 residues. CDR1 and CDR2 from the germline V gene are SGHTA and FQGNSA. Trimming removed 1 base from V and 14 bases from J, with 15 bases in between. Original processing methods: Amplified reference gene primers provided the basis for estimating nucleated cell counts. Using immunoSEQ multiplex PCR, the repertoire was profiled, and TCRdb retains in-frame clones only, with some absent. V and J calls and clone size come straight from that table; D and trimming were deduced from the DNA. This sample has 150,000 or so clones, with 70% to 90% found just once. J is TRBJ1-6 and V is TRBV7-2; the D gene is possibly TRBD1 (5 bases). The sequenced material came from peripheral blood. The TCR comes from a man in his 60s who had recovered from COVID-19. The CDR3 region is CASSLGGTGVSLHF. For the CDR3, the DNA is TGTGCCAGCAGCTTAGGGGGGACGGGGGTGTCCCTCCACTTT.